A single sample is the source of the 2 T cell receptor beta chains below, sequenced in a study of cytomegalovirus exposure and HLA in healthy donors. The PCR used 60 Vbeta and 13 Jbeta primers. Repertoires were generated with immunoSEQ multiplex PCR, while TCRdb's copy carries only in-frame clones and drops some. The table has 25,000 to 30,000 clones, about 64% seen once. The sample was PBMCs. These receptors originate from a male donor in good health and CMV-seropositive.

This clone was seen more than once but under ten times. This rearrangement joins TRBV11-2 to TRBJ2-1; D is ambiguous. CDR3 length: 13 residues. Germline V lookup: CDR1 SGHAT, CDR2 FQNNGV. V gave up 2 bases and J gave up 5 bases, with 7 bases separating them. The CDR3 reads CASSLSRNNEQFF. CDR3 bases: TGTGCCAGCAGCTTAAGCCGAAACAATGAGCAGTTCTTC.

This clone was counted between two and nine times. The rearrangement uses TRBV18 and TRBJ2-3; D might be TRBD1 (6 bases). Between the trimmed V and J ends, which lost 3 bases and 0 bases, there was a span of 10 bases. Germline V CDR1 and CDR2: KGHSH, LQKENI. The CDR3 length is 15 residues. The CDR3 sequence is CASSPRQGSTDTQYF. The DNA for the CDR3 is TGTGCCAGCTCACCGAGGCAGGGGAGCACAGATACGCAGTATTTT.